This T cell receptor beta chain appears in the sequencing data of a study of radiotherapy plus CTLA-4 blockade in lung cancer. Study information: Disease control was achieved by roughly 32% of patients, and objective responses by less than 20%.

Participants had chemo-refractory metastatic non-small-cell lung cancer and were treated with focal radiation plus ipilimumab CTLA-4 blockade. Study-wide points: Per reports, early blood T cell clone dynamics, plus interferon-beta, forecast response most strongly. Tumor-origin TCR clones grew in blood after radiotherapy plus ipilimumab.

Sequencing was performed with immunoSEQ multiplex PCR; in TCRdb, only in-frame clones are kept and a portion is missing. Of roughly 88,000 clones listed, 83% were seen once; the top ten hold more than 0.75%. With 1 base removed from V and 2 bases from J, the gap between germline ends came to 12 bases. The germline V gene has CDR1 SGHAT and CDR2 FQNNGV. The CDR3 extends over 15 amino acids. Regarding this clone: Its specificity is unknown.

The specimen was peripheral blood, collected from a patient treated with radiotherapy plus ipilimumab. The chain recombines TRBV11-2 with TRBJ2-7; the D gene is possibly TRBD1 (6 bases). This sequence originates from a human donor with non-small cell lung cancer who had stable disease on radiotherapy plus ipilimumab. The CDR3 region has the DNA TGTGCCAGCAGCTTAGGTACAGGGTCTACCTACGAGCAGTACTTC. Its translation: CASSLGTGSTYEQYF.